These 21 T cell receptor beta chains were all obtained from the same sample, sequenced in a study of blood T cell repertoires in COVID-19. TCRdb keeps only in-frame clones here, not all; method: immunoSEQ multiplex PCR. The sample yields approximately 200,000 clones, 84% seen once. The sample was PBMCs or T cells enriched from blood (not recorded which). The receptors shown here come from a man between 60 and 75 years old who had recovered from COVID-19.

The rearrangement joins TRBV29-1 to TRBJ2-1; 7 positions match TRBD1. In germline, CDR1 is SQVTM, CDR2 ANQGSEA. CDR3 size: 13 residues. With V trimmed by 6 bases and J by 7 bases, 9 bases remained unmatched. CDR3 nucleotide sequence: TGCAGCGTCGAACTAGACAGGGTGAATGAGCAGTTCTTC. This codes for CSVELDRVNEQFF.

The CDR3, as DNA: TGTGCCAGCAGCGACGGGACACAAAGGTACAATGAGCAGTTCTTC. Translation gives CASSDGTQRYNEQFF. This chain connects TRBV11-2 to TRBJ2-1; D might be TRBD1 (6 bases). The CDR3 runs 15 residues. The germline CDR1 and CDR2 sequences are SGHAT and FQNNGV. V was trimmed by 5 bases and J by 4 bases, leaving 15 bases between them. The complete variable domain, with remaining parts taken from reference TRBV11-2 and TRBJ2-1, reads EAGVAQSPRYKIIEKRQSVAFWCNPISGHATLYWYQQILGQGPKLLIQFQNNGVVDDSQLPKDRFSAERLKGVDSTLKIQPAKLEDSAVYLCASSDGTQRYNEQFFGPGTRLTVL.

The rearrangement uses TRBV5-1 and TRBJ1-1, with D possibly matching TRBD1 (5 bases). CDR3 length: 14 amino acids. V was shortened by 4 bases and J by 0 bases, with 10 bases between the two germline ends. CDR1 and CDR2 (germline): SGHRS, YFSETQ. CDR3 region: CASSDSWMNTEAFF. CDR3 nucleotide sequence: TGCGCCAGCAGCGACAGCTGGATGAACACTGAAGCTTTCTTT.

This clone was recorded once. The chain links TRBV19 to TRBJ1-1; 7 bases are shared with TRBD1. The ends lost 3 bases at V and 4 bases at J; junction bases unmatched: 5. The CDR3 runs to 14 residues. Germline values: CDR1 LNHDA, CDR2 SQIVND (reference sequence). The chain's CDR3 is CASSIRAGGTEAFF. In DNA form, the CDR3 reads TGTGCCAGTAGTATTCGGGCAGGGGGCACTGAAGCTTTCTTT.

The genes are TRBV11-3 and TRBJ2-7, with TRBD1 as a possible D gene (6 bases). Germline assignment: CDR1 SGHNT and CDR2 YENEEA. Trimming removed 2 bases at V and 3 bases at J, with 17 bases between. The CDR3 contains 16 residues. The CDR3 DNA is TGTGCCAGCAGCTTACGACCAGGGGTAGAGGGCTACGAGCAGTACTTC. Residues: CASSLRPGVEGYEQYF.

This clone was seen only a few times. This chain's CDR3 is CASSKEPGQGTEAFF. The CDR3, as DNA: TGCGCCAGCAGCAAGGAGCCGGGACAGGGCACTGAAGCTTTCTTT. This chain links TRBV5-1 with TRBJ1-1; 9 bases are shared with TRBD1. Germline values: CDR1 SGHRS, CDR2 YFSETQ. V gave up 4 bases and J gave up 4 bases; unmatched junction bases: 8. The CDR3 loop spans 15 amino acids.

The chain combines TRBV5-1 with TRBJ1-6, with TRBD1 matching over 8 bases. With V trimmed by 3 bases and J by 0 bases, 8 bases remained unmatched. The CDR3 runs 18 residues. Germline-derived CDR1 and CDR2 are SGHRS and YFSETQ. As DNA, the CDR3 is TGCGCCAGCAGCTCGGACAGGGCCTCCAGCTCCTATAATTCACCCCTCCACTTT. As protein: CASSSDRASSSYNSPLHF.

This chain joins TRBV10-3 and TRBJ2-1; D gene uncertain. The germline V gene has CDR1 ENHRY and CDR2 SYGVKD. CDR3 size: 12 residues. V lost 3 bases to trimming and J lost 5 bases, with 5 bases between them. The CDR3 protein is CAISDRNNEQFF. CDR3 DNA: TGTGCCATCAGTGACAGAAACAATGAGCAGTTCTTC.

This chain uses TRBV25-1 with TRBJ2-5; D might be TRBD1 (6 bases). Per germline, CDR1 MGHDK and CDR2 SYGVNS. The V and J ends lost 6 bases and 2 bases respectively, with 10 bases between them. The CDR3 is made up of 13 amino acids. The CDR3 nucleotides read TGTGCCAGCAGGATGACAGGTCAAGAGACCCAGTACTTC. It codes for CASRMTGQETQYF.

The genes are TRBV4-2 and TRBJ1-5; 12 bases fit TRBD1. V shed 3 bases, J shed 6 bases, and the junction held 3 bases outside the gene matches. The CDR3 contains 15 residues. Per the germline V gene, CDR1 is LGHNA and CDR2 is YNFKEQ. CDR3 loop: CASSQGTGGSQPQHF. For the CDR3, the DNA is TGTGCCAGCAGCCAGGGGACAGGGGGCAGTCAGCCCCAGCATTTT.

J is TRBJ1-6 and V is TRBV19, with 7 bases that match TRBD1. Per germline, CDR1 LNHDA and CDR2 SQIVND (reference sequence). The CDR3 sequence is 16 residues long. J lost 2 bases, V lost 5 bases, and 6 bases had no gene match. CDR3 DNA sequence: TGTGCCAGTAGTTACGACAGGGTAACCTATAATTCACCCCTCCACTTT. This translates into CASSYDRVTYNSPLHF. Based on the CDR3 plus reference TRBV19 and TRBJ1-6, the full variable domain is DGGITQSPKYLFRKEGQNVTLSCEQNLNHDAMYWYRQDPGQGLRLIYYSQIVNDFQKGDIAEGYSVSREKKESFPLTVTSAQKNPTAFYLCASSYDRVTYNSPLHFGNGTRLTVT.

The V and J genes are TRBV11-2 and TRBJ2-7; a possible D gene is TRBD1 (6 bases). This CDR3 has 13 amino acids. CDR1 is SGHAT and CDR2 is FQNNGV in the germline V gene. Trimming took 5 bases from V and 3 from J, leaving 11 bases between them. CDR3: CASSTRTDYEQYF. In DNA form, the CDR3 reads TGTGCCAGCAGCACTCGGACAGACTACGAGCAGTACTTC.

This CDR3 reads CASSLDSGNGGYTF. CDR3 sequence (DNA): TGCGCCAGCAGCTTGGACAGTGGCAATGGTGGCTACACCTTC. The J gene is TRBJ1-2, the V gene TRBV5-1; D unclear. Trimming took off 0 bases at V and 7 bases at J, with 13 bases between the two ends. Germline lookup yields CDR1 SGHRS and CDR2 YFSETQ. The CDR3 spans 14 residues.

In DNA form, the CDR3 reads TGTGCCACCAGTGATTCTGGCGGGGGGGGTAGAGATACGCAGTATTTT. It translates to CATSDSGGGGRDTQYF. V gene TRBV24-1 combines with J gene TRBJ2-3; TRBD2 aligns across 9 bases. CDR1 and CDR2 from the germline V gene are KGHDR and SFDVKD. CDR3 length equals 16 residues. V dropped 2 bases and J dropped 5; count of bases not matched to a gene: 7.

This clone was counted at least ten times. The rearrangement uses TRBV5-1 and TRBJ1-1, with D tentatively TRBD1 (5 bases). This CDR3 has 12 amino acids. V shed 0 bases and J shed 10 bases, with 10 bases lying between them. Germline-derived CDR1 and CDR2 are SGHRS and YFSETQ. The CDR3 here is CASSLGAGRAFF. CDR3 nucleotides: TGCGCCAGCAGCTTGGGGGCGGGACGAGCTTTCTTT.

The V and J genes are TRBV3-1 (or the pseudogene TRBV3-2) and TRBJ1-4, with TRBD1 as a possible D gene (5 bases). CDR1 and CDR2 (germline): LGHDT, YNNKEL (reference sequence). This CDR3 has 15 residues. Trimming left V 4 bases short and J 8 bases short, with 17 bases between. Here the CDR3 DNA reads TGTGCCAGCAGCCTCGAGGGGAGGAGGGCCGAAAAACTGTTTTTT. It encodes CASSLEGRRAEKLFF.

This chain uses TRBV15 with TRBJ1-5, with D possibly being TRBD1 (5 bases). Germline CDR1 reads LNHNV; CDR2 reads YYDKDF (reference sequence). V shed 3 bases and J shed 2 bases, with 8 bases lying between them. The CDR3 runs to 14 residues. In DNA, the CDR3 is TGTGCCACCAGCAGTCTACAGGGCAATCAGCCCCAGCATTTT. This encodes CATSSLQGNQPQHF.

This sequence joins TRBV7-9 and TRBJ1-1; D gene unclear. V was shortened by 1 base and J by 7 bases, with 4 bases between the two germline ends. The CDR3 spans 11 residues. The germline V gene has CDR1 SEHNR and CDR2 FQNEAQ (reference sequence). CDR3 DNA: TGTGCCAGCAGCTTAGTTCGTGAAGCTTTCTTT. Translation gives CASSLVREAFF.

The chain joins TRBV4-3 to TRBJ1-2; D unclear. The CDR3 is 16 residues long. Germline assignment: CDR1 LGHNA and CDR2 YSLEER. Trimming removed 0 bases at V and 6 bases at J, with 17 bases between. CDR3 DNA sequence: TGCGCCAGCAGCCAAGACCTCAGGACGACGGGAGATGGCTACACCTTC. As protein: CASSQDLRTTGDGYTF.

The V and J genes are TRBV18 and TRBJ1-2, with 10 nucleotides matching TRBD1. The CDR3 loop spans 13 amino acids. After removal of 3 bases from V and 7 bases from J, the junction contained 2 bases not matched to a gene. The germline gives CDR1 KGHSH, CDR2 LQKENI. In DNA, the CDR3 is TGTGCCAGCTCACCGGGGACAGGGGTTGGCTACACCTTC. Translation: CASSPGTGVGYTF.

The chain couples TRBV4-3 to TRBJ1-2; 7 nucleotides line up with TRBD1. Germline V CDR1 and CDR2: LGHNA, YSLEER. The CDR3 runs 15 residues. V dropped 0 bases and J dropped 3; count of bases not matched to a gene: 4. This CDR3 is CASSQDEGADYGYTF. CDR3 nucleotides: TGCGCCAGCAGCCAAGATGAGGGGGCGGACTATGGCTACACCTTC.